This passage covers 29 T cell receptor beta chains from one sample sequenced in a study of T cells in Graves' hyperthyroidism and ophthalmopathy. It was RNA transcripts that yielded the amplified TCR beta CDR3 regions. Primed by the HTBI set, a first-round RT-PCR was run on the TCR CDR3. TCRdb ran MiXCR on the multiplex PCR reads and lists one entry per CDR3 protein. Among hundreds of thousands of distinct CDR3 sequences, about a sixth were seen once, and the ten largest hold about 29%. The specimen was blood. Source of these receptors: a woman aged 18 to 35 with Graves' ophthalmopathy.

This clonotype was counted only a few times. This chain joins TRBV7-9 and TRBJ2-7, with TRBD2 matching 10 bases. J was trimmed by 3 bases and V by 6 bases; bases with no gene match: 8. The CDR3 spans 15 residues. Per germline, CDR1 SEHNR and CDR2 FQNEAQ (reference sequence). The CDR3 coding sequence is TGTGCCAGCAGGCTAGCGGGAGCCCTTAGCTACGAGCAGTACTTC. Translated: CASRLAGALSYEQYF.

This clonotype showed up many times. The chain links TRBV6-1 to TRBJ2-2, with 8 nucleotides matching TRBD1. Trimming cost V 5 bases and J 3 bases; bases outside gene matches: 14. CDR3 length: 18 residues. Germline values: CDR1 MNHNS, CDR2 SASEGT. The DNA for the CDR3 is TGTGCCAGCAGTTGGGGCAGGGGGCGCGTCGCTCACACCGGGGAGCTGTTTTTT. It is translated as CASSWGRGRVAHTGELFF.

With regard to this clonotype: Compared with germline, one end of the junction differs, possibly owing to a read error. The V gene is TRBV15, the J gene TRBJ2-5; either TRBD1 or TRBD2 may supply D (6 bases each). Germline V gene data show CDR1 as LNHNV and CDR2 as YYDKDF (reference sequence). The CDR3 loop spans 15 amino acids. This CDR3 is CVTSREGGAGETQYF. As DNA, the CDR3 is TGTGTCACCAGCAGAGAGGGGGGCGCGGGGGAGACCCAGTACTTC.

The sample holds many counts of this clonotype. The CDR3 DNA reads TGCAGTGCTCTCCGGGACTCCTCCGGGGAGCTGTTTTTT. This gives the protein CSALRDSSGELFF. The chain combines TRBV20-1 with TRBJ2-2; D might be TRBD2 (6 bases). Trimming pared 5 bases from V and 6 bases from J, leaving 13 bases between. The length of the CDR3 is 13 residues. Germline V gives CDR1 DFQATT, CDR2 SNEGSKA (reference sequence).

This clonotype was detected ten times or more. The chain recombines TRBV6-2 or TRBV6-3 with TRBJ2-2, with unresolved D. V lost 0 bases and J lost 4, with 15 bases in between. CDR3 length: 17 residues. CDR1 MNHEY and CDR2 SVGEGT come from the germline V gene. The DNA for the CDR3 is TGTGCCAGCAGTTACTCGCGTATGGCAAGCCCCACCGGGGAGCTGTTTTTT. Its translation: CASSYSRMASPTGELFF.

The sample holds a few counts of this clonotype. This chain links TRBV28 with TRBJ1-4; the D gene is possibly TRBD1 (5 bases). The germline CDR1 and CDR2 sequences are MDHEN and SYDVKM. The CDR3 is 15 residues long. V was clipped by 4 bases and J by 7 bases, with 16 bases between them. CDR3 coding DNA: TGTGCCAGCAGTTCCCCGGACTGGGGGGGTGAAAAACTGTTTTTT. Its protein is CASSSPDWGGEKLFF.

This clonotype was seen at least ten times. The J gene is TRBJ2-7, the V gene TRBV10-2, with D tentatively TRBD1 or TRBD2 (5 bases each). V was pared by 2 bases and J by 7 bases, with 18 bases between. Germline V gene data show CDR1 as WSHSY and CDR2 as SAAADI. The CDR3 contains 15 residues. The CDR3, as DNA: TGCGCCAGCAGTGAGACCCCGGGGCCTACGGGTGAGCAGTACTTC. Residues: CASSETPGPTGEQYF.

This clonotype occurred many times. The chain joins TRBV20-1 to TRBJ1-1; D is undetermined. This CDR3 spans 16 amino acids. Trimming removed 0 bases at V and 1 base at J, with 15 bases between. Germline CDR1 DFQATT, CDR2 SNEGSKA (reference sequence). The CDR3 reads CSARDPIGLGNTEAFF. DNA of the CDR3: TGCAGTGCTAGAGATCCGATAGGACTAGGGAACACTGAAGCTTTCTTT.

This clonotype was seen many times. CDR3 sequence reads: CSASVLSGRASGANVLTF. CDR3 nucleotides: TGCAGTGCTAGCGTTCTAAGCGGGAGGGCCTCTGGGGCCAACGTCCTGACTTTC. J is TRBJ2-6 and V is TRBV20-1, with 10 bases lining up with TRBD2. The CDR3 totals 18 residues. The V gene's germline CDR1 is DFQATT and CDR2 SNEGSKA (reference sequence). The V gene end was trimmed by 3 bases and the J gene end by 0 bases; junction bases not matched to a gene: 8.

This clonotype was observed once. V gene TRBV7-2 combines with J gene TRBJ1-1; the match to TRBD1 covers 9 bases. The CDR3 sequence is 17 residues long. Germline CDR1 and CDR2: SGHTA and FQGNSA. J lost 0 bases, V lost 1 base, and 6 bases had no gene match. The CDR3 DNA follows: TGTGCCAGCAGCTTAGTTACAGGGGGCAACCTGAACACTGAAGCTTTCTTT. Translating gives CASSLVTGGNLNTEAFF.

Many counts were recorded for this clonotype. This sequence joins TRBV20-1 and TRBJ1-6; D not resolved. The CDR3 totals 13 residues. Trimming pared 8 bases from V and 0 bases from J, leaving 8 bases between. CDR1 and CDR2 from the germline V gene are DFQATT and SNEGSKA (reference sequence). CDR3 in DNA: TGCAGTCGGGCGAGCTCCTATAATTCACCCCTCCACTTT. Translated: CSRASSYNSPLHF.

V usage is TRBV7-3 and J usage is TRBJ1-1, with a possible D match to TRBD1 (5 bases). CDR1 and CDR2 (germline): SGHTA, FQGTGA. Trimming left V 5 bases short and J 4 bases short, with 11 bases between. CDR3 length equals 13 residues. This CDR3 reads CASSAGTGTEAFF. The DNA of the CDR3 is TGTGCCAGCAGCGCCGGGACGGGCACTGAAGCTTTCTTT.

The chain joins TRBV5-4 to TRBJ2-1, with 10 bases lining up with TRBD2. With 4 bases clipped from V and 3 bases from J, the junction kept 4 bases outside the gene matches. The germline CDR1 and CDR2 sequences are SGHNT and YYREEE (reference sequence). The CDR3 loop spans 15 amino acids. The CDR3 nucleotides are TGTGCCAGCAGCAACGGACTAGCGGACTACAATGAGCAGTTCTTC. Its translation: CASSNGLADYNEQFF.

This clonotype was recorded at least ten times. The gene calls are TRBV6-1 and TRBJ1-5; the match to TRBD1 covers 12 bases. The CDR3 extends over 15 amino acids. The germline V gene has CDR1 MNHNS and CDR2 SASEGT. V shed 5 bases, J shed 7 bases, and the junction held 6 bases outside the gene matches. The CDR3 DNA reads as TGTGCCAGCAGTCCCCGGGACAGGGGGCAACAGCCCCAGCATTTT. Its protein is CASSPRDRGQQPQHF.

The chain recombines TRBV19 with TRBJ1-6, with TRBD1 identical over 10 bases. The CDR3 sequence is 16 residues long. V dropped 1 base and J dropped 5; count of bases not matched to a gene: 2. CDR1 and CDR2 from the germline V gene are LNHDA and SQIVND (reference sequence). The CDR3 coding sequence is TGTGCCAGTAGTATAGGACAGGGGGCGAATAATTCACCCCTCCACTTT. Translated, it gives CASSIGQGANNSPLHF.

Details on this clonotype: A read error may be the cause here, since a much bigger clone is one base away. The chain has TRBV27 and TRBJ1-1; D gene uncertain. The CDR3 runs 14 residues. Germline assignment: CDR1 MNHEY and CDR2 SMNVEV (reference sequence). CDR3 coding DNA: TGTGCCGGCAGTTTACGGACGGAGATGGGTGAAGCTTTCTTT. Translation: CAGSLRTEMGEAFF.

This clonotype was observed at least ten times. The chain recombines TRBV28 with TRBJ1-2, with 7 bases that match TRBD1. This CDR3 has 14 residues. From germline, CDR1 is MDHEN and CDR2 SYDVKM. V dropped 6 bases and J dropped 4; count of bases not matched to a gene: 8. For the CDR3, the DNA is TGTGCCAGCAGCTCTACCGGGACAGCCTATGGCTACACCTTC. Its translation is CASSSTGTAYGYTF.

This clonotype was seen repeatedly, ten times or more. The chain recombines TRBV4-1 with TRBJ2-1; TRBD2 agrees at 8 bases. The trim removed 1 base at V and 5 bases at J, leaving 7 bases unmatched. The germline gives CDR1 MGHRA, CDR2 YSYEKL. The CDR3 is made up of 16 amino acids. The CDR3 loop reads CASSQGYSGKNNEQFF. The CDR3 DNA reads TGCGCCAGCAGCCAAGGTTATAGCGGGAAAAACAATGAGCAGTTCTTC.

The CDR3 sequence is CSATYRGLAGGSEQYF. The CDR3 bases are TGCAGTGCTACATACCGGGGACTAGCGGGGGGAAGCGAGCAGTACTTC. The V and J genes are TRBV20-1 and TRBJ2-7; the match to TRBD2 covers 15 bases. The V gene's germline CDR1 is DFQATT and CDR2 SNEGSKA (reference sequence). The CDR3 has 16 amino acids. After removal of 4 bases from V and 6 bases from J, the junction contained 10 bases not matched to a gene.

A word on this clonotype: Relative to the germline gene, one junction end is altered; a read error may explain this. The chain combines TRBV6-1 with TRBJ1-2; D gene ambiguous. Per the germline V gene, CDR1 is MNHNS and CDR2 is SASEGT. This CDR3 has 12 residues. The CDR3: CAGSETAAGYTF. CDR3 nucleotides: TGTGCCGGCAGTGAAACGGCAGCTGGCTACACCTTC.

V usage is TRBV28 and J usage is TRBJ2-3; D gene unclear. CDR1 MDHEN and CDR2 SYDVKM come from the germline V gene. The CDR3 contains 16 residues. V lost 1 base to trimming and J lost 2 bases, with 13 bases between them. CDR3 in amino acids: CASSLSAEDTTDTQYF. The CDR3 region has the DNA TGTGCCAGCAGTTTATCGGCAGAGGATACCACAGATACGCAGTATTTT.

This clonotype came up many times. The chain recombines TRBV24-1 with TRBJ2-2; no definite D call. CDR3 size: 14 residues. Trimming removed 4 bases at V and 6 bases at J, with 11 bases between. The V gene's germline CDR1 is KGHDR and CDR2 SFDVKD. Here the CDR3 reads CATSDSVLAGELFF. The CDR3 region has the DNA TGTGCCACCAGTGACTCCGTCCTGGCCGGGGAGCTGTTTTTT.

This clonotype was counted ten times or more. The chain's CDR3 is CASSAGDRGYNEQFF. The CDR3 DNA reads as TGTGCCAGCAGCGCCGGGGACAGGGGATATAATGAGCAGTTCTTC. The gene calls are TRBV7-9 and TRBJ2-1, with TRBD1 identical over 10 bases. Germline loops: CDR1 SEHNR, CDR2 FQNEAQ (reference sequence). V shed 5 bases, J shed 7 bases, and the junction held 8 bases outside the gene matches. This CDR3 contains 15 residues.

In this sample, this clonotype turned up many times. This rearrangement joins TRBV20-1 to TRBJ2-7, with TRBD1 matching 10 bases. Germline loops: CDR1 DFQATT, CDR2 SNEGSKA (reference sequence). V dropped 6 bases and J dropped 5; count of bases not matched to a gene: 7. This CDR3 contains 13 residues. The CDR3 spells CSAWDRGGNEQYF. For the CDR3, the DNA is TGCAGTGCATGGGACAGGGGCGGCAACGAGCAGTACTTC.

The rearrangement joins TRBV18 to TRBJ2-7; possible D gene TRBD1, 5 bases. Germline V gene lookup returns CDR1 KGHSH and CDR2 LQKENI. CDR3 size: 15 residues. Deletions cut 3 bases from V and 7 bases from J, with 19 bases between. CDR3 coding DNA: TGTGCCAGCTCACCTTACGGCAGGGCCCCGTGGGAGCAGTACTTC. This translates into CASSPYGRAPWEQYF. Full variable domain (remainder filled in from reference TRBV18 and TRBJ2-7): NAGVMQNPRHLVRRRGQEARLRCSPMKGHSHVYWYRQLPEEGLKFMVYLQKENIIDESGMPKERFSAEFPKEGPSILRIQQVVRGDSAAYFCASSPYGRAPWEQYFGPGTRLTVT.

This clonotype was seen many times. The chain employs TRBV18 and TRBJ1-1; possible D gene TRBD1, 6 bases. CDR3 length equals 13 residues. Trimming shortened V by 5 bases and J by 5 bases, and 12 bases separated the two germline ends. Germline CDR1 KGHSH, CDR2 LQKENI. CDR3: CASSIQGGTEAFF. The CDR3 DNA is TGTGCCAGCTCAATCCAAGGGGGGACTGAAGCTTTCTTT.

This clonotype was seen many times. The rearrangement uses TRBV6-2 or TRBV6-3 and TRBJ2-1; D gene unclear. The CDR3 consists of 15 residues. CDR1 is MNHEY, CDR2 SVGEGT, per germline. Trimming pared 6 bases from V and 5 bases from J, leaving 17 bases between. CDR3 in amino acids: CASSLTLGLNNEQFF. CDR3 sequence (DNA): TGTGCCAGCAGCTTGACTCTTGGGCTTAACAATGAGCAGTTCTTC.

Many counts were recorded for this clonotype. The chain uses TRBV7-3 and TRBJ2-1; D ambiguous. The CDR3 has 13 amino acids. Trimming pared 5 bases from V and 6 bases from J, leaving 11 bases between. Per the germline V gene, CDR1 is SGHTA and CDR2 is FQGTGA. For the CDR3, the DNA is TGTGCCAGCAGCATCAGTTCTCCCAATGAGCAGTTCTTC. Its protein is CASSISSPNEQFF.

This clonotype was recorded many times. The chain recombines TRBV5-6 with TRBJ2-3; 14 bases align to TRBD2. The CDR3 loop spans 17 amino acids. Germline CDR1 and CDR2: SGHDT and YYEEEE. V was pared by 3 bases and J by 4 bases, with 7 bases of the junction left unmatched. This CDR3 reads CASSWKGLAGAADTQYF. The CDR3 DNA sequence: TGTGCCAGCAGCTGGAAGGGACTAGCGGGAGCCGCAGATACGCAGTATTTT. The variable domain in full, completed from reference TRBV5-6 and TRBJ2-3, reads DAGVTQSPTHLIKTRGQQVTLRCSPKSGHDTVSWYQQALGQGPQFIFQYYEEEERQRGNFPDRFSGHQFPNYSSELNVNALLLGDSALYLCASSWKGLAGAADTQYFGPGTRLTVL.